The text below deals with one T cell receptor (beta chain). V was shortened by 1 base and J by 3 bases, with 6 bases between the two germline ends. Germline loops: CDR1 GTSNPN, CDR2 SVGIG (reference sequence). The CDR3 is 13 amino acids. Full-length variable regions came from constant-region reverse primers plus semi-nested Nested Universal Primer A PCR. In TCRdb, the 5' RACE reads were re-called with MiXCR into one record per CDR3 protein. This table has about 57,000 distinct CDR3 sequences, approximately 26% appearing once. Tregs were sorted as CD4+CD25+CD127-/low cells. The chain is built from TRBV30 and TRBJ2-2; D gene unclear. The source of this sequence is a female donor with breast cancer. The sample consisted of tumor-infiltrating Tregs sorted from the breast tumor. Written as DNA, the CDR3 is TGTGCCTGGAGTGCGGACCACACCGGGGAGCTGTTTTTT. Amino acid sequence: CAWSADHTGELFF. Drawing the rest from reference TRBV30 and TRBJ2-2, the complete variable domain is SQTIHQWPATLVQPVGSPLSLECTVEGTSNPNLYWYRQAAGRGLQLLFYSVGIGQISSEVPQNLSASRPQDRQFILSSKKLLLSDSGFYLCAWSADHTGELFFGEGSRLTVL.